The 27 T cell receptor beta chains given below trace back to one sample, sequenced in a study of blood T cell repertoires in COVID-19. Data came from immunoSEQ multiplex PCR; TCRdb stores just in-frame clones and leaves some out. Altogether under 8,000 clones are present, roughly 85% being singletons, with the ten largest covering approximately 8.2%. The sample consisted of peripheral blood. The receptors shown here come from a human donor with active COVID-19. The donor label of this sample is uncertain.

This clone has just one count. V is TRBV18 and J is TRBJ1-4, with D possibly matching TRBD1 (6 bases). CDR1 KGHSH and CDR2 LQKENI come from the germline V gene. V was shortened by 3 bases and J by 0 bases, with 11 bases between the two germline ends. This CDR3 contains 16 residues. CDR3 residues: CASSPGQSTTNEKLFF. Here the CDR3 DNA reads TGTGCCAGCTCACCCGGACAGTCGACAACTAATGAAAAACTGTTTTTT.

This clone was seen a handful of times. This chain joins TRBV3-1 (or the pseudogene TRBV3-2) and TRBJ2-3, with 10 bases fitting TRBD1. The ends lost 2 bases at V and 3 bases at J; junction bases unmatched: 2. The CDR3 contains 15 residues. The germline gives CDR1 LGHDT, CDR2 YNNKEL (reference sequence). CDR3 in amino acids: CASSQWTGGTDTQYF. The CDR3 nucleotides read TGTGCCAGCAGCCAATGGACAGGGGGGACAGATACGCAGTATTTT.

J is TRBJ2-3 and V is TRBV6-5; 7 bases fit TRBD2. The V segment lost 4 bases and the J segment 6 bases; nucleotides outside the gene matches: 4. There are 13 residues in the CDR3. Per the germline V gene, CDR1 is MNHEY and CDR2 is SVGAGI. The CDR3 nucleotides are TGTGCCAGCAGTTTTGGGGAGGGGGATACGCAGTATTTT. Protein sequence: CASSFGEGDTQYF.

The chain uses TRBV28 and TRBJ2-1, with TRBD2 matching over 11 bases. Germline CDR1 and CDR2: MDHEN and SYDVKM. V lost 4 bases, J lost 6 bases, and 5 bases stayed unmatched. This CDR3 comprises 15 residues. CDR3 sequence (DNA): TGTGCCAGCAGTTACTCTAGCGGGGGGATCAATGAGCAGTTCTTC. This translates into CASSYSSGGINEQFF.

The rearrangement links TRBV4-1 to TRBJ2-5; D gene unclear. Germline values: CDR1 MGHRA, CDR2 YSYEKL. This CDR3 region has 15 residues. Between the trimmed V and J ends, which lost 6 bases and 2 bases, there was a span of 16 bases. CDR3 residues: CASRTADRRQETQYF. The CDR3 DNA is TGCGCCAGCAGGACGGCGGATAGGCGTCAAGAGACCCAGTACTTC.

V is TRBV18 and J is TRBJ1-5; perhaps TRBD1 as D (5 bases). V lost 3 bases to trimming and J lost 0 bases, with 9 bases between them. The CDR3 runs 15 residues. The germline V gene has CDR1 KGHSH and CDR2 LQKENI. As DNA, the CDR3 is TGTGCCAGCTCACCGGGGGGAGATAGCAATCAGCCCCAGCATTTT. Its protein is CASSPGGDSNQPQHF.

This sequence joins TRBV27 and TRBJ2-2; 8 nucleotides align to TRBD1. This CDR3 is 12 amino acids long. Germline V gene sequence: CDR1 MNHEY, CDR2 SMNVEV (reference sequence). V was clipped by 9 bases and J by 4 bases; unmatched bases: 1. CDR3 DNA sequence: TGTGCCAGTACAGGGGGCACCGGGGAGCTGTTTTTT. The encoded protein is CASTGGTGELFF.

The CDR3 DNA reads as TGTGCCAGCAGTTACTCAAAACCGGGTAATGAGCAGTTCTTC. It codes for CASSYSKPGNEQFF. V is TRBV6-5 and J is TRBJ2-1; D is undetermined. Per the germline V gene, CDR1 is MNHEY and CDR2 is SVGAGI. V was pared by 0 bases and J by 7 bases, with 10 bases between. This CDR3 is built from 14 residues.

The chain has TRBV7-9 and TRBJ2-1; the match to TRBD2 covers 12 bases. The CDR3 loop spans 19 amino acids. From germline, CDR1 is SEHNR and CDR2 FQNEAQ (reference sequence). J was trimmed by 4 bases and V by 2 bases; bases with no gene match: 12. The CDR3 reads CASSLRYPWTSGTYNEQFF. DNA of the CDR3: TGTGCCAGCAGCTTACGGTACCCTTGGACTAGCGGGACTTACAATGAGCAGTTCTTC.

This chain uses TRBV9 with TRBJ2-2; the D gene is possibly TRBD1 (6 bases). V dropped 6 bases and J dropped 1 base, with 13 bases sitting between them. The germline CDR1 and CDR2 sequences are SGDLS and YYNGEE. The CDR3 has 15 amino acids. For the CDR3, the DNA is TGTGCCAGCACCCCATTGGGACAGAACACCGGGGAGCTGTTTTTT. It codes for CASTPLGQNTGELFF.

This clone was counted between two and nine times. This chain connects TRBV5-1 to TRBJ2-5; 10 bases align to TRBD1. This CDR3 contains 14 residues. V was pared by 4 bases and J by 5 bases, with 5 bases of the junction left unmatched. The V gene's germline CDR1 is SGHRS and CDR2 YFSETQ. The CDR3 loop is CASSPGQGGETQYF. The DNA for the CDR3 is TGCGCCAGCAGCCCTGGACAGGGGGGGGAGACCCAGTACTTC.

CDR3: CASGLEGWQYF. Written as DNA, the CDR3 is TGCGCCAGCGGGCTGGAGGGGTGGCAGTACTTC. This sequence joins TRBV5-1 and TRBJ2-7, with D possibly matching TRBD2 (6 bases). V was trimmed by 7 bases and J by 9 bases, leaving 14 bases between them. The length of the CDR3 is 11 residues. CDR1 is SGHRS and CDR2 is YFSETQ in the germline V gene.

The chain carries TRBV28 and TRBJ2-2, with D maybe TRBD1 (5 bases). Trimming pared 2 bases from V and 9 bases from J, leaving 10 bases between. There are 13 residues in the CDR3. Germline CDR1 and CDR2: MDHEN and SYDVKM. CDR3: CASSLGRARELFF. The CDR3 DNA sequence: TGTGCCAGCAGTTTAGGCAGGGCCAGGGAGCTGTTTTTT.

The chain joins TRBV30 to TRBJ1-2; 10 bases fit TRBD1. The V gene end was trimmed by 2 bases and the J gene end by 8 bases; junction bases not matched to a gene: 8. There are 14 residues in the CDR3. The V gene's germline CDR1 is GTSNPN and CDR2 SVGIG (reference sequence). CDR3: CAWSLRQGARGYTF. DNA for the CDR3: TGTGCCTGGAGTCTTAGACAGGGGGCAAGGGGCTACACCTTC.

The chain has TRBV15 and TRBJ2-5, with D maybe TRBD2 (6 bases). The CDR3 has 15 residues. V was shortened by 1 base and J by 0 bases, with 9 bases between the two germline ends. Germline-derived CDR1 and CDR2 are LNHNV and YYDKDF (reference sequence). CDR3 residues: CATSRAQRDQETQYF. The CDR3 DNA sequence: TGTGCCACCAGCAGAGCGCAGCGGGACCAAGAGACCCAGTACTTC.

CDR3 region: CASSGYMQYV. The CDR3 DNA follows: TGTGCCAGCAGTGGTTACATGCAGTACGTC. The gene calls are TRBV2 and TRBJ2-7; no firm D call. This CDR3 contains 10 residues. Germline CDR1 and CDR2: SNHLY and FYNNEI. The V and J ends lost 4 bases and 9 bases respectively, with 7 bases between them.

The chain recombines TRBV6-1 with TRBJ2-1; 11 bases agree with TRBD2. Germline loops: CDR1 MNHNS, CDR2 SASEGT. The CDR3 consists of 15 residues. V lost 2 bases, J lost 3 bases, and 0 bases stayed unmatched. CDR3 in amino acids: CASSELAGGYNEQFF. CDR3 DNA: TGTGCCAGCAGTGAACTAGCGGGGGGCTACAATGAGCAGTTCTTC.

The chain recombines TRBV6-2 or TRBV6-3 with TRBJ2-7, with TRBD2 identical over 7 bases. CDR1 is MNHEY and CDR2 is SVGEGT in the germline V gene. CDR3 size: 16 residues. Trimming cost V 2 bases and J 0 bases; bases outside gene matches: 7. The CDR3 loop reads CASSYTLAASSYEQYV. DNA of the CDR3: TGTGCCAGCAGTTACACCCTAGCGGCGAGCTCCTACGAGCAGTACGTC.

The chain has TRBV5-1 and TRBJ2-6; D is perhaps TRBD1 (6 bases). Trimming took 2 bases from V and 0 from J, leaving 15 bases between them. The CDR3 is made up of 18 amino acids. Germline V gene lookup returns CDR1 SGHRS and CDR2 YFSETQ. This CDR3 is CASSFPSGQSSGANVLTF. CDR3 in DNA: TGCGCCAGCAGCTTCCCCTCGGGACAAAGCTCTGGGGCCAACGTCCTGACTTTC.

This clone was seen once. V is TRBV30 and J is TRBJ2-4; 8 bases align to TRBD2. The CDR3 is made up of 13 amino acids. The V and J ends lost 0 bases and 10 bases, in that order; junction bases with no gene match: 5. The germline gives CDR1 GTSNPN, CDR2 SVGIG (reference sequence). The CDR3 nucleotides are TGTGCCTGGAGTGTGAGAGCGGGGGTTATTCAGTACTTC. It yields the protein CAWSVRAGVIQYF.

DNA of the CDR3: TGCGCCAGCAGCCACCTTTCAGGTTTGGTCGGCGGGGAGCTGTTTTTT. Its protein is CASSHLSGLVGGELFF. The chain employs TRBV5-1 and TRBJ2-2; unclear D gene. This CDR3 has 16 amino acids. The V gene lost 4 bases and the J gene lost 7 bases, with 20 bases spanning the gap. Per the germline V gene, CDR1 is SGHRS and CDR2 is YFSETQ. The full variable domain, its missing parts supplied by reference TRBV5-1 and TRBJ2-2, is KAGVTQTPRYLIKTRGQQVTLSCSPISGHRSVSWYQQTPGQGLQFLFEYFSETQRNKGNFPGRFSGRQFSNSRSEMNVSTLELGDSALYLCASSHLSGLVGGELFFGEGSRLTVL.

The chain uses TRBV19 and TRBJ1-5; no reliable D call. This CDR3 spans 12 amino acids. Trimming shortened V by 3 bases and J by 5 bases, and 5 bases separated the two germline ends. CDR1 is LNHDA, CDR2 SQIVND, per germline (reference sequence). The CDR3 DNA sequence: TGTGCCAGTAGTATCGGGTATCAGCCCCAGCATTTT. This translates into CASSIGYQPQHF.

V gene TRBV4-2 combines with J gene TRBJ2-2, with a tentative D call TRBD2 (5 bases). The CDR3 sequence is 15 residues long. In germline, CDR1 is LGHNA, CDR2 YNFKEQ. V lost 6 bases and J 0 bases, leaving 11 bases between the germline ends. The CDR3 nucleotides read TGTGCCAGCAGACCCGGGAACCCGAACACCGGGGAGCTGTTTTTT. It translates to CASRPGNPNTGELFF.

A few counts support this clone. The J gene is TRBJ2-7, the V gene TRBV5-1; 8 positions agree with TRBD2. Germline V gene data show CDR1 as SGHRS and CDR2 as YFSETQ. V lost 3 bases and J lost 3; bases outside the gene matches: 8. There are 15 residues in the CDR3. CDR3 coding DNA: TGCGCCAGCAGCTCCGGGGTAGCGGGGATCTACGAGCAGTACTTC. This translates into CASSSGVAGIYEQYF.

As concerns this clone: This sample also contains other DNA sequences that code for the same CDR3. CDR3 loop: CASRYGMNTEAFF. The CDR3, as DNA: TGTGCCAGCAGATACGGGATGAACACTGAAGCTTTCTTT. The chain employs TRBV25-1 and TRBJ1-1; D is ambiguous. From germline, CDR1 is MGHDK and CDR2 SYGVNS. V was clipped by 6 bases and J by 0 bases, with 8 bases between them. The CDR3 contains 13 residues.

CDR3 nucleotides: TGTGCCAGCAGACCGCCTAATAGACGGGATGAAGCTTTCTTT. Translating it yields CASRPPNRRDEAFF. V usage is TRBV6-5 and J usage is TRBJ1-1; D unclear. Trimming removed 6 bases at V and 7 bases at J, with 18 bases between. The CDR3 is 14 amino acids. Looked up from germline, CDR1 is MNHEY and CDR2 is SVGAGI.

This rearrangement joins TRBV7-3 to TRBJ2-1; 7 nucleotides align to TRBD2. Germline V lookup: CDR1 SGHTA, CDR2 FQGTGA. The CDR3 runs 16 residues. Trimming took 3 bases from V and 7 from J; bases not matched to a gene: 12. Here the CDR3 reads CASSFYGGGIGNEQFF. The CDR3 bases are TGTGCCAGCAGCTTTTATGGCGGGGGTATCGGTAATGAGCAGTTCTTC. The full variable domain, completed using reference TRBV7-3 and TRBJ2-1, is GAGVSQTPSNKVTEKGKYVELRCDPISGHTALYWYRQSLGQGPEFLIYFQGTGAADDSGLPNDRFFAVRPEGSVSTLKIQRTERGDSAVYLCASSFYGGGIGNEQFFGPGTRLTVL.